One and the same sample provided the 30 T cell receptor beta chains below, sequenced in a study of human T cells and chemical hapten exposure. Each CDR3 protein gets one entry after TCRdb re-called the RACE reads with MiXCR. The data hold 150,000 to 200,000 distinct CDR3 sequences, with about 14% observed a single time. Time point noted: patch test 1, 2 weeks after DPC sensitization. Indicated treatment: therapeutic diphenylcyclopropenone sensitization with weekly scalp DPC. Here the sequenced sample was whole blood, taken in connection with sensitization to the hapten diphenylcyclopropenone (DPC). The origin of the receptors is a woman between 25 and 40 years old with alopecia areata. Some clones in this sample may be carry-over from other donors' samples.

A single count supports this clonotype. The chain couples TRBV10-3 to TRBJ2-5, with D unclear. The CDR3 is 11 residues long. From germline, CDR1 is ENHRY and CDR2 SYGVKD. Trimming cost V 7 bases and J 3 bases, with 6 bases left between them. The CDR3 region is CAIMSEETQYF. CDR3 sequence (DNA): TGTGCCATCATGAGCGAAGAGACCCAGTACTTC.

A note on this clonotype: A much bigger clone sits one base away, suggesting this may be a read error. The V call is TRBV28, the J call TRBJ2-7; D unresolved. There are 14 residues in the CDR3. V gave up 5 bases and J gave up 2 bases, with 13 bases separating them. The germline CDR1 and CDR2 sequences are MDHEN and SYDVKM. CDR3: CASSPRSRPYEQYF. The CDR3, as DNA: TGTGCCAGCAGTCCGCGATCGAGGCCCTACGAGCAGTACTTC.

Comment on this clonotype: With a much larger clone just one base away, this may be a read error. The V call is TRBV7-2, the J call TRBJ2-1; D call uncertain. The CDR3 has 15 residues. Germline V gives CDR1 SGHTA, CDR2 FQGNSA. Trimming stripped 0 bases from V and 2 bases from J, with 8 bases between. CDR3 DNA sequence: TGTGCCAGCAGCTTAGCCCTCAGAACCTACAATGAGCAGTTCTTC. Translation: CASSLALRTYNEQFF.

The chain has TRBV7-2 and TRBJ2-3; 14 bases are a match to TRBD2. Germline values: CDR1 SGHTA, CDR2 FQGNSA. The J segment lost 8 bases and the V segment lost 4 bases, leaving 8 bases of the junction unmatched. The CDR3 is 16 residues long. CDR3 sequence reads: CASSSRTSGGPSTQYF. In nucleotides, the CDR3 is TGTGCCAGCAGCTCACGGACTAGCGGGGGGCCGAGTACGCAGTATTTT. The whole variable domain, remainder taken from reference TRBV7-2 and TRBJ2-3, is GAGVSQSPSNKVTEKGKDVELRCDPISGHTALYWYRQSLGQGLEFLIYFQGNSAPDKSGLPSDRFSAERTGGSVSTLTIQRTQQEDSAVYLCASSSRTSGGPSTQYFGPGTRLTVL.

The sample holds a few counts of this clonotype. This rearrangement joins TRBV4-3 to TRBJ2-7; D unclear. The CDR3 loop spans 15 amino acids. The V end was cut by 0 bases, the J end by 0 bases, with 9 bases between. In germline, CDR1 is LGHNA, CDR2 YSLEER. The CDR3 DNA follows: TGCGCCAGCAGCCAAGACGAAAGATTCTCCTACGAGCAGTACTTC. Its protein product is CASSQDERFSYEQYF.

In its sample, this clonotype was seen a few times. The gene calls are TRBV6-2 or TRBV6-3 and TRBJ1-5; unclear D gene. This CDR3 contains 13 residues. Trimming left V 7 bases short and J 5 bases short, with 12 bases between. The germline V gene encodes CDR1 MNHEY and CDR2 SVGEGT. CDR3 sequence (DNA): TGTGCCAGCACCCTCGTCGGGGATCAGCCCCAGCATTTT. Amino acids: CASTLVGDQPQHF.

In this sample, this clonotype turned up many times. The rearrangement uses TRBV3-1 and TRBJ1-6, with D unresolved. Germline values: CDR1 LGHDT, CDR2 YNNKEL (reference sequence). Deletions cut 6 bases from V and 0 bases from J, with 12 bases between. This CDR3 is 16 amino acids long. In DNA, the CDR3 is TGTGCCAGCAGACCGGGAGCGAGCTCCTATAATTCACCCCTCCACTTT. This translates into CASRPGASSYNSPLHF.

This clonotype turned up a few times. V gene TRBV29-1 combines with J gene TRBJ2-7; 7 bases line up with TRBD2. CDR1 SQVTM and CDR2 ANQGSEA come from the germline V gene. V lost 4 bases and J lost 2; bases outside the gene matches: 8. CDR3 length equals 14 residues. In nucleotides, the CDR3 is TGCAGCGTTGCTTTGTGGGAGGGCCCCTACGAGCAGTACTTC. This translates into CSVALWEGPYEQYF.

This chain joins TRBV29-1 and TRBJ2-3, with D unclear. Trimming removed 6 bases from V and 6 bases from J, with 16 bases in between. The CDR3 contains 13 residues. Germline CDR1 SQVTM, CDR2 ANQGSEA. The CDR3 spells CSVAAALRDTQYF. CDR3 in DNA: TGCAGCGTCGCTGCGGCCTTAAGGGATACGCAGTATTTT.

This clonotype was counted ten times or more. The chain joins TRBV28 to TRBJ2-3; D perhaps matches TRBD2 (5 bases). There are 12 residues in the CDR3. Germline CDR1 reads MDHEN; CDR2 reads SYDVKM. Trimming cost V 4 bases and J 6 bases, with 8 bases left between them. The CDR3 loop reads CASSWSGDTQYF. DNA for the CDR3: TGTGCCAGCAGTTGGTCGGGGGATACGCAGTATTTT.

The chain recombines TRBV29-1 with TRBJ2-3; D is unresolved. Trimming removed 7 bases from V and 6 bases from J, with 11 bases in between. Germline CDR1 is SQVTM and CDR2 is ANQGSEA. This CDR3 is built from 11 residues. CDR3 nucleotide sequence: TGCAGCGGAATCACACCGGATACGCAGTATTTT. It yields the protein CSGITPDTQYF.

This clonotype was observed a few times. The V and J genes are TRBV14 and TRBJ2-1; possibly TRBD2 for D (5 bases). Trimming cost V 1 base and J 4 bases, with 8 bases left between them. The germline V gene has CDR1 SGHDN and CDR2 FVKESK. The CDR3 extends over 14 amino acids. DNA for the CDR3: TGTGCCAGCAGCCAAGCACGGGGATACAATGAGCAGTTCTTC. The encoded protein is CASSQARGYNEQFF. Full variable domain (missing parts from reference TRBV14 and TRBJ2-1): EAGVTQFPSHSVIEKGQTVTLRCDPISGHDNLYWYRRVMGKEIKFLLHFVKESKQDESGMPNNRFLAERTGGTYSTLKVQPAELEDSGVYFCASSQARGYNEQFFGPGTRLTVL.

The chain employs TRBV20-1 and TRBJ1-3, with D unresolved. V lost 0 bases and J 4 bases, leaving 13 bases between the germline ends. This CDR3 has 15 residues. Germline loops: CDR1 DFQATT, CDR2 SNEGSKA (reference sequence). The CDR3 loop reads CSARDPGGNGNTIYF. In DNA, the CDR3 is TGCAGTGCTAGAGATCCGGGAGGGAACGGAAACACCATATATTTT.

This clonotype was detected a few times. V and J are TRBV5-1 and TRBJ2-1, with 7 bases matching TRBD2. Unmatched junction bases numbered 17, after V lost 5 bases and J lost 12 bases. Germline CDR1 and CDR2: SGHRS and YFSETQ. CDR3 length: 15 residues. The CDR3 DNA follows: TGCGCCAGCAGGGATTCGGGACTACCTATTGGTGTGCAGTTCTTC. Translated, it gives CASRDSGLPIGVQFF.

This chain joins TRBV2 and TRBJ1-1, with D possibly TRBD1 on 5 matching bases. With 3 bases removed from V and 4 bases from J, the gap between germline ends came to 12 bases. Germline CDR1 SNHLY, CDR2 FYNNEI. The CDR3 spans 14 residues. The CDR3 loop reads CASSETRAGTEAFF. The CDR3 DNA reads as TGTGCCAGCAGTGAGACCAGGGCGGGCACTGAAGCTTTCTTT.

In its sample, this clonotype was seen once. V and J are TRBV3-1 and TRBJ2-1; D unresolved. In germline, CDR1 is LGHDT, CDR2 YNNKEL (reference sequence). The CDR3 consists of 14 residues. Deletions cut 6 bases from V and 3 bases from J, with 12 bases between. CDR3 region: CASSTRALYNEQFF. CDR3 DNA: TGTGCCAGCAGTACCCGGGCCCTCTACAATGAGCAGTTCTTC.

The chain employs TRBV4-1 and TRBJ2-3; D uncertain. CDR3 length: 18 residues. Germline V gives CDR1 MGHRA, CDR2 YSYEKL. V was trimmed by 0 bases and J by 0 bases, leaving 16 bases between them. DNA for the CDR3: TGCGCCAGCAGCCAAGATGAAGGGTCCGACTCCAGCACAGATACGCAGTATTTT. It is translated as CASSQDEGSDSSTDTQYF.

The chain recombines TRBV6-2 or TRBV6-3 with TRBJ1-2; D unclear. V was cut by 7 bases and J by 3 bases, with 9 bases left in between. Germline V gives CDR1 MNHEY, CDR2 SVGEGT. CDR3 length: 12 residues. CDR3 bases: TGTGCCAGCACTCTCGGAGACTATGGCTACACCTTC. This encodes CASTLGDYGYTF.

This clonotype was observed a few times. This chain links TRBV7-6 with TRBJ2-1; 9 positions match TRBD2. This CDR3 region has 16 residues. Germline values: CDR1 SGHVS, CDR2 FNYEAQ. J was trimmed by 4 bases and V by 1 base; bases with no gene match: 5. The CDR3 bases are TGTGCCAGCAGCTTAGGCGGTAGCGGGGGATACAATGAGCAGTTCTTC. Translated: CASSLGGSGGYNEQFF.

This clonotype has at least ten counts. J is TRBJ1-5 and V is TRBV7-2, with 9 bases aligning to TRBD1. Germline V gives CDR1 SGHTA, CDR2 FQGNSA. The CDR3 totals 15 residues. V gave up 8 bases and J gave up 6 bases; unmatched junction bases: 11. DNA of the CDR3: TGTGCCAGCGGAACCGGGACAGGGCAGGGTCAGCCCCAGCATTTT. As protein: CASGTGTGQGQPQHF.

This clonotype occurred a few times. This chain joins TRBV6-6 and TRBJ2-7; TRBD1 matches 8 bases. Trimming removed 2 bases from V and 2 bases from J; junction bases left unmatched: 2. This CDR3 has 14 amino acids. CDR1 and CDR2 (germline): MNHNY, SVGAGI (reference sequence). CDR3 bases: TGTGCCAGCAGTTACGGACAGGGAACCTACGAGCAGTACTTC. Translating gives CASSYGQGTYEQYF.

This clonotype was detected only a few times. The chain links TRBV28 to TRBJ1-5; no definite D call. V lost 8 bases and J 6 bases, leaving 17 bases between the germline ends. Germline CDR1 reads MDHEN; CDR2 reads SYDVKM. This CDR3 has 14 amino acids. The chain's CDR3 is CASDLPRVSQPQHF. CDR3 coding DNA: TGTGCCAGCGACCTGCCAAGGGTTAGTCAGCCCCAGCATTTT.

This clonotype was recorded many times. This chain's CDR3 is CASSTGHQGRGYTF. The CDR3 DNA is TGTGCCAGCAGTACGGGACACCAAGGACGGGGCTACACCTTC. The V gene is TRBV28, the J gene TRBJ1-2; possible D gene TRBD1, 6 bases. Germline V lookup: CDR1 MDHEN, CDR2 SYDVKM. There are 14 residues in the CDR3. V lost 5 bases, J lost 8 bases, and 18 bases lay in between.

The sample holds a few counts of this clonotype. This chain uses TRBV19 with TRBJ1-2; D unclear. CDR3 length: 14 residues. V dropped 5 bases and J dropped 3 bases, with 13 bases sitting between them. Germline lookup yields CDR1 LNHDA and CDR2 SQIVND (reference sequence). CDR3 sequence: CASSEGFGDYGYTF. The CDR3 DNA follows: TGTGCCAGTAGTGAGGGATTTGGGGACTATGGCTACACCTTC.

V is TRBV28 and J is TRBJ2-7, with D perhaps assigned TRBD1 or TRBD2 (5 bases each). The CDR3 covers 15 residues. V was cut by 4 bases and J by 0 bases, with 13 bases left in between. From germline, CDR1 is MDHEN and CDR2 SYDVKM. The CDR3 reads CASSSSGPLSYEQYF. DNA of the CDR3: TGTGCCAGCAGTTCGTCGGGACCTCTCTCCTACGAGCAGTACTTC.

This clonotype was seen repeatedly, ten times or more. This sequence joins TRBV6-5 and TRBJ1-6, with D possibly matching TRBD1 (6 bases). V lost 0 bases and J 7 bases, leaving 7 bases between the germline ends. This CDR3 spans 14 amino acids. Germline values: CDR1 MNHEY, CDR2 SVGAGI. Here the CDR3 DNA reads TGTGCCAGCAGTTACTCGGACAGAAATTCACCCCTCCACTTT. Translated, it gives CASSYSDRNSPLHF.

The sample holds a few counts of this clonotype. The chain couples TRBV12-3 or TRBV12-4 to TRBJ1-3; TRBD1 is a possible D gene (5 bases). V was clipped by 4 bases and J by 1 base, with 20 bases between them. The CDR3 runs to 18 residues. CDR3 in amino acids: CASSSISWGSVSGNTIYF. Here the CDR3 DNA reads TGTGCCAGCAGTTCGATCTCGTGGGGGTCCGTTTCTGGAAACACCATATATTTT.

This clonotype was observed at least ten times. The V and J genes are TRBV29-1 and TRBJ2-1; TRBD2 matches 9 bases. The CDR3 has 12 amino acids. Germline V lookup: CDR1 SQVTM, CDR2 ANQGSEA. V trimming: 7 bases; J trimming: 10 bases; junction bases outside the gene matches: 8. CDR3 nucleotide sequence: TGCAGCGCGGGACTAGCTGCAAGCGAGCAGTTCTTC. Translating gives CSAGLAASEQFF.

The V and J genes are TRBV4-3 and TRBJ2-3, with no clear D. CDR1 and CDR2 from the germline V gene are LGHNA and YSLEER. This CDR3 comprises 15 residues. V was pared by 1 base and J by 0 bases, with 8 bases between. The CDR3 DNA reads as TGCGCCAGCAGCCAAGGGCAGGCTAGCACAGATACGCAGTATTTT. Protein product: CASSQGQASTDTQYF.

The genes are TRBV20-1 and TRBJ2-7, with TRBD1 matching 8 bases. This CDR3 contains 15 residues. The trim removed 0 bases at V and 5 bases at J, leaving 9 bases unmatched. Germline loops: CDR1 DFQATT, CDR2 SNEGSKA (reference sequence). CDR3 loop: CSARDGGRGRNEQYF. The CDR3 DNA reads as TGCAGTGCTAGAGATGGCGGCAGGGGGCGTAACGAGCAGTACTTC.